This is a list of T cell receptor beta chains from one sample in a study of blood T cell repertoires in COVID-19. Sequencing used immunoSEQ multiplex PCR; TCRdb keeps in-frame clones, though not all of them. Seen here are about 360,000 clones, over 70% observed once, and the top ten hold approximately 3%. Specimen: peripheral blood. Receptors were obtained from a man aged 25-45 years with active or convalescent COVID-19. Both conserved end residues are part of each CDR3. The D gene is left open where the match is weak. A clone size is listed for some rows: how often the clone was seen (once, few, many), or a class if it is expanded.

D	J	length	size	V	CDR3	DNA
TRBD2	TRBJ2-5	18	once	TRBV7-2	CATLEGLAGARGGETQYF	TGTGCCACCCTAGAGGGACTAGCGGGCGCTAGGGGAGGAGAGACCCAGTACTTC
TRBD2	TRBJ2-2	16	.	TRBV7-9	CASSSRLAVNTGELFF	TGTGCCAGCAGCTCCCGACTAGCGGTGAACACCGGGGAGCTGTTTTTT
TRBD1	TRBJ1-5	14	.	TRBV28	CASSYGTADQPQHF	TGTGCCAGCAGCTACGGGACAGCCGATCAGCCCCAGCATTTT
.	TRBJ1-6	13	few	TRBV15	CATSRADNSPLHF	TGTGCCACCAGCAGAGCGGATAATTCACCCCTCCACTTT
.	TRBJ2-3	14	.	TRBV18	CASSSGPSIDTQYF	TGTGCCAGCTCAAGCGGACCTTCCATAGATACGCAGTATTTT
.	TRBJ2-1	10	.	TRBV20-1	CSATFNEQFF	TGCAGTGCCACATTTAACGAGCAGTTCTTC
.	TRBJ1-2	14	.	TRBV9	CASSVGPGNYGYTF	TGTGCCAGCAGCGTAGGACCGGGAAACTATGGCTACACCTTC
.	TRBJ1-1	12	few	TRBV6-5	CASRVYKTEAFF	TGTGCCAGCAGAGTCTATAAGACTGAAGCTTTCTTT
TRBD2	TRBJ2-7	15	few	TRBV6-5	CASSYSRTSGDEQYF	TGTGCCAGCAGTTACTCCCGGACTAGCGGGGACGAGCAGTACTTC
.	TRBJ2-5	14	.	TRBV7-3	CASSPSHGEETQYF	TGTGCCAGCAGCCCCTCCCACGGGGAAGAGACCCAGTACTTC
.	TRBJ2-7	15	.	TRBV7-9	CASSLTGGSLYEQYF	TGTGCCAGCAGCTTAACGGGGGGCTCTCTCTACGAGCAGTACTTC
.	TRBJ1-3	14	.	TRBV24-1	CATSGTTDGNTIYF	TGTGCCACCAGTGGTACGACAGATGGAAACACCATATATTTT
TRBD2	TRBJ2-4	13	.	TRBV6-2/TRBV6-3	CASSYLGGDIQYF	TGTGCCAGCAGTTACCTGGGAGGGGACATTCAGTACTTC
TRBD2	TRBJ2-5	14	.	TRBV30	CAWSEGLAGGLSYF	TGTGCCTGGAGTGAGGGACTAGCGGGAGGTCTCTCGTACTTC
TRBD1	TRBJ2-5	15	.	TRBV7-3	CASSWSGTEGETQYF	TGTGCCAGCAGCTGGTCCGGGACAGAGGGGGAGACCCAGTACTTC
.	TRBJ2-2	15	.	TRBV13	CASSLERENTGELFF	TGTGCCAGCAGCTTGGAGAGGGAGAACACCGGGGAGCTGTTTTTT
.	TRBJ2-1	15	.	TRBV4-2	CASSREFPGDNEQFF	TGTGCCAGCAGCCGGGAGTTCCCAGGGGACAATGAGCAGTTCTTC
.	TRBJ2-3	15	.	TRBV7-6	CASSSGGSYTDTQYF	TGTGCCAGCAGTTCAGGGGGGTCTTACACAGATACGCAGTATTTT
.	TRBJ2-7	13	.	TRBV28	CASSEGGTYEQYF	TGTGCCAGCTCGGAAGGCGGCACCTACGAGCAGTACTTC
TRBD2	TRBJ2-1	21	.	TRBV6-6	CASSSLPGLGPLLGPYNEQFF	TGTGCCAGCAGCTCACTACCGGGACTAGGGCCCTTGTTGGGCCCCTACAATGAGCAGTTCTTC
TRBD1	TRBJ1-5	16	.	TRBV9	CASSPSGTGGNQPQHF	TGTGCCAGCAGCCCTAGTGGGACAGGGGGCAATCAGCCCCAGCATTTT
.	TRBJ1-2	15	few	TRBV5-4	CASSLGGSSNYGYTF	TGTGCCAGCAGCTTGGGGGGCTCTTCTAACTATGGCTACACCTTC
.	TRBJ2-3	14	.	TRBV5-4	CASRLTTYTDTQYF	TGTGCCAGCAGGCTGACTACTTACACAGATACGCAGTATTTT